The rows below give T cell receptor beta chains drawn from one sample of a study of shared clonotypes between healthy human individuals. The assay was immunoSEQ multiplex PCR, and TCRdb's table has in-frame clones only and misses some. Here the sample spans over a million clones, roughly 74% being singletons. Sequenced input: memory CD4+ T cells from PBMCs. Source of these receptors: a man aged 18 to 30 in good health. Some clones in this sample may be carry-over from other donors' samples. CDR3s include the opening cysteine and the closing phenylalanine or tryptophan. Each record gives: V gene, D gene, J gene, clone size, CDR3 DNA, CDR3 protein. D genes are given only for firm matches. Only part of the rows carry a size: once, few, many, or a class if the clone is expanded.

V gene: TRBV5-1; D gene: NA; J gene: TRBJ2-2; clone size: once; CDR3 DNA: TGCGCCAGCAGCAACGTAGGGGACACCGGGGAGCTGTTTTTT; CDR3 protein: CASSNVGDTGELFF
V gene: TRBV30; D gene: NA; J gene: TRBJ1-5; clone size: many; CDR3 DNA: TGTGCCTGGACTAAAAATGAGCAGCCCCAGCATTTT; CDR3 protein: CAWTKNEQPQHF
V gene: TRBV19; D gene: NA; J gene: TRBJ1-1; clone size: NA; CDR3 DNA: TGTGCCAGTACCCCGTGGGGGGGCACTGAAGCTTTCTTT; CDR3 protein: CASTPWGGTEAFF
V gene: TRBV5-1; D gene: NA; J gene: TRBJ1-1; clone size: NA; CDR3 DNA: TGCGCCAGCAGCTTGGCAGGGTCGAACACTGAAGCTTTCTTT; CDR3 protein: CASSLAGSNTEAFF
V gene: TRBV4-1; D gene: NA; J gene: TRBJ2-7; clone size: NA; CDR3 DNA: TGCGCCAGCAGCCAAGCCTTCCAGGGAAGCTCCTACGAGCAGTACTTC; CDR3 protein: CASSQAFQGSSYEQYF
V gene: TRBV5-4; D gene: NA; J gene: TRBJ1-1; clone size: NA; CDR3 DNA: TGTGCCAGCAGCTCCTTGTCCTCTGGGGCTTTCTTT; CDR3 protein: CASSSLSSGAFF
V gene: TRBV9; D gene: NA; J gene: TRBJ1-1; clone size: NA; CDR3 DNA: TGTGCCAGCACCCCCCGGTTCAGGACTGAAGCTTTCTTT; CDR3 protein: CASTPRFRTEAFF
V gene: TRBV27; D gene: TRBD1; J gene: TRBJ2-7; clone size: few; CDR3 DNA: TGTGCCAGCAGTACAGGGGGCACTCCGGAGCAGTACTTC; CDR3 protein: CASSTGGTPEQYF
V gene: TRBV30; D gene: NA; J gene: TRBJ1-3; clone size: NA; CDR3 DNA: TGTGCCTGGAGTGAGGGGCGGTACTCTGGAAACACCATATATTTT; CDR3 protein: CAWSEGRYSGNTIYF
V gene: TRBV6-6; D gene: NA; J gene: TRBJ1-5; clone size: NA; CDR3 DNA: TGTGCCAGCAGTATCGGTCAGCCCCAGCATTTT; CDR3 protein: CASSIGQPQHF
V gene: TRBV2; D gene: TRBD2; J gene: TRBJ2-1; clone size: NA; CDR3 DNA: TGTGCCAGCAGAGAGACTAGCGATGAGCAGTTCTTC; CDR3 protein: CASRETSDEQFF
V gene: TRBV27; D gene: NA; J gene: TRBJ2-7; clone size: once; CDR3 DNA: TGTGCCAGCAGTTCTCGACAATTCATCAGCGAGCAGTACTTC; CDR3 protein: CASSSRQFISEQYF
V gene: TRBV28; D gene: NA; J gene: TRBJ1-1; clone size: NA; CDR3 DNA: TGTGCCAGCAGTTCGGGGGGTGGCACTGAAGCTTTCTTT; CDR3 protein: CASSSGGGTEAFF
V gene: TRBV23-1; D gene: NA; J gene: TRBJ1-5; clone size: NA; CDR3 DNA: TGCGCCAGCAGTCAATGGGCAGTCCAGCCCCAGCATTTT; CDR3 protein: CASSQWAVQPQHF
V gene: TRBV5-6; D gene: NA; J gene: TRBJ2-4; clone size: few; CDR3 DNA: TGTGCCAGCAGCTTGGGATGGATTGAGGACAACATTCAGTACTTC; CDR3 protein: CASSLGWIEDNIQYF
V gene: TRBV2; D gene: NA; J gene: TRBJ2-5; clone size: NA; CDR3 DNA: TGTGCCAGCAGGGAGACAGAGACGGTCCAAGAGACCCAGTACTTC; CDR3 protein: CASRETETVQETQYF